This TCR beta chain was observed in a study of shared clonotypes between healthy human individuals. Overall study: A couple of women and a few men aged 18 to 49 made up the donors.

Deep-level assay runs were performed. Genomic DNA (from each subset) was split evenly across several immunoSEQ plates. The repertoire was sequenced with immunoSEQ multiplex PCR; TCRdb's copy has only in-frame clones and lacks some. The sample has a few million clones; roughly 90% are singletons. Per germline, CDR1 SGHTA and CDR2 FQGNSA. The CDR3 contains 18 residues. Between the trimmed V and J ends, which lost 1 base and 1 base, there was a span of 17 bases. The TCR sequence derives from a man aged 18 to 29 in good health. Some clones in this sample may be carry-over from other donors' samples. The chain has TRBV7-2 and TRBJ1-3, with D possibly matching TRBD1 (5 bases). Material: naive CD4+ T cells from PBMCs. As for subset: CD45RA+ positively selected. The CDR3 DNA is TGTGCCAGCAGCTTAGTTGGGGGGATAAGGGGTTCTGGAAACACCATATATTTT. Its translation: CASSLVGGIRGSGNTIYF.